These 29 T cell receptor beta chains were sequenced from one sample in a study of regulatory T cells in long-lasting Graves disease. Time point indicated: newly diagnosed GD, antithyroid drugs for less than 3 months. The TCR library was prepared using RNA isolated from PBMCs. The TCR beta library used iRepertoire HTBI primers with Arm-PCR amplification of CDR3. TCRdb itself ran the multiplex PCR reads through MiXCR, one entry per CDR3 protein. The data show roughly 440,000 distinct CDR3 sequences, around 17% seen once. This sample also appeared in a second study, on T cells in Graves' hyperthyroidism and ophthalmopathy.

Source: peripheral blood mononuclear cells (PBMCs), taken at new diagnosis, from a patient treated with antithyroid drugs. The receptor source for this set is a young woman with Graves disease.

This clonotype was seen ten or more times. The V and J genes are TRBV7-9 and TRBJ2-7; D is undetermined. Germline loops: CDR1 SEHNR, CDR2 FQNEAQ (reference sequence). V was clipped by 1 base and J by 0 bases, with 7 bases between them. There are 14 residues in the CDR3. In DNA, the CDR3 is TGTGCCAGCAGCTTAGACGTCAACTCCTACGAGCAGTACTTC. As protein: CASSLDVNSYEQYF.

The chain recombines TRBV28 with TRBJ2-2; 10 nucleotides line up with TRBD2. Germline lookup yields CDR1 MDHEN and CDR2 SYDVKM. This CDR3 has 17 amino acids. Losses at the gene ends were 2 bases for V and 4 bases for J; bases not matched to a gene: 7. The CDR3 region is CASSLVLAGAGTGELFF. The CDR3 DNA reads as TGTGCCAGCAGTTTAGTCCTAGCGGGAGCAGGCACCGGGGAGCTGTTTTTT.

This clonotype was observed many times. The V and J genes are TRBV6-5 and TRBJ2-7, with a possible D match to TRBD2 (6 bases). Trimming took 4 bases from V and 2 from J, leaving 12 bases between them. The CDR3 totals 14 residues. Germline CDR1 reads MNHEY; CDR2 reads SVGAGI. CDR3 nucleotides: TGTGCCAGCAGTTCGGGGGTGGGGACCTACGAGCAGTACTTC. Translating gives CASSSGVGTYEQYF.

The CDR3 coding sequence is TGTGCCAGCAGCTTAGGCCGGGCCCCGGGTGCAAAACTGTTTTTT. Translation gives CASSLGRAPGAKLFF. The gene calls are TRBV7-2 and TRBJ1-4; the D is unclear. From germline, CDR1 is SGHTA and CDR2 FQGNSA. Trimming took 1 base from V and 10 from J, leaving 16 bases between them. The CDR3 has 15 residues.

V gene TRBV7-8 combines with J gene TRBJ1-5, with D possibly TRBD1 on 6 matching bases. V gave up 6 bases and J gave up 0 bases, with 18 bases separating them. The CDR3 contains 17 residues. CDR1 is SGHVS, CDR2 FQNEAQ, per germline. The CDR3 region has the DNA TGTGCCAGCAGACCTCATTCCGGGACAAATAGCAATCAGCCCCAGCATTTT. Translation gives CASRPHSGTNSNQPQHF.

This clonotype showed up many times. The J gene is TRBJ2-3, the V gene TRBV7-3; the match to TRBD2 covers 9 bases. Germline CDR1 and CDR2: SGHTA and FQGTGA. This CDR3 comprises 14 residues. Losses at the gene ends were 5 bases for V and 4 bases for J; bases not matched to a gene: 4. The CDR3 protein is CASSMGLASDTQYF. The CDR3 bases are TGTGCCAGCAGCATGGGACTAGCATCAGATACGCAGTATTTT.

The V call is TRBV6-1, the J call TRBJ2-4, with D perhaps TRBD2 (5 bases). Looked up from germline, CDR1 is MNHNS and CDR2 is SASEGT. V lost 3 bases and J 0 bases, leaving 12 bases between the germline ends. This CDR3 has 16 amino acids. Written as DNA, the CDR3 is TGTGCCAGCAGTGACAGTAGCGCCTTAGCCAAAAACATTCAGTACTTC. Its translation: CASSDSSALAKNIQYF.

In this sample, this clonotype turned up a few times. J is TRBJ2-1 and V is TRBV15; 7 bases match TRBD2. With V trimmed by 0 bases and J by 4 bases, 6 bases remained unmatched. CDR1 LNHNV and CDR2 YYDKDF come from the germline V gene (reference sequence). This CDR3 has 16 residues. The CDR3 protein is CATSRDFGTTYNEQFF. CDR3 nucleotides: TGTGCCACCAGCAGAGATTTCGGGACTACGTACAATGAGCAGTTCTTC.

Ten or more counts support this clonotype. This chain joins TRBV6-1 and TRBJ2-1, with 8 bases fitting TRBD2. CDR3 length: 14 residues. In germline, CDR1 is MNHNS, CDR2 SASEGT. The trim removed 7 bases at V and 8 bases at J, leaving 10 bases unmatched. The CDR3, as DNA: TGTGCCAGCACGTACACTAGCGGTCCGGATGAGCAGTTCTTC. It specifies CASTYTSGPDEQFF.

Comments on this clonotype: A much larger clone is a single base away; this may be a read error. This rearrangement joins TRBV12-3 or TRBV12-4 to TRBJ2-5; no definite D call. There are 13 residues in the CDR3. V dropped 5 bases and J dropped 1 base, with 8 bases sitting between them. CDR3 amino acids: CASSPRLQETQYF. CDR3 DNA: TGTGCCAGCAGTCCCCGTCTCCAAGAGACCCAGTACTTC.

This clonotype was observed many times. The V call is TRBV2, the J call TRBJ2-1; D gene ambiguous. Germline lookup yields CDR1 SNHLY and CDR2 FYNNEI. V lost 7 bases, J lost 4 bases, and 5 bases lay in between. The CDR3 runs to 11 residues. The CDR3 reads CASIRYNEQFF. CDR3 in DNA: TGTGCCAGCATACGTTACAATGAGCAGTTCTTC.

The gene calls are TRBV5-1 and TRBJ2-1, with unresolved D. The CDR3 runs to 14 residues. Germline values: CDR1 SGHRS, CDR2 YFSETQ. Trimming removed 4 bases at V and 1 base at J, with 9 bases between. The chain's CDR3 is CASSRPDSYNEQFF. The CDR3 bases are TGCGCCAGCAGCCGACCGGATTCCTACAATGAGCAGTTCTTC.

In its sample, this clonotype was seen many times. The CDR3: CASSPRRLAGGVDTQYF. The DNA of the CDR3 is TGTGCCAGCAGCCCCCGAAGACTAGCGGGAGGGGTGGATACGCAGTATTTT. This chain uses TRBV7-2 with TRBJ2-3; 14 positions agree with TRBD2. Germline lookup yields CDR1 SGHTA and CDR2 FQGNSA. J lost 6 bases, V lost 5 bases, and 10 bases had no gene match. This CDR3 spans 17 amino acids.

The chain uses TRBV25-1 and TRBJ1-2; a weak D match, TRBD1 (5 bases). Trimming cost V 2 bases and J 2 bases, with 9 bases left between them. Germline CDR1 reads MGHDK; CDR2 reads SYGVNS. There are 14 residues in the CDR3. CDR3 in amino acids: CASSEPGQNYGYTF. The CDR3 DNA is TGTGCCAGCAGTGAACCTGGACAAAACTATGGCTACACCTTC.

The rearrangement links TRBV7-2 to TRBJ2-7; 8 positions match TRBD1. J lost 4 bases, V lost 1 base, and 6 bases had no gene match. The CDR3 runs 15 residues. The germline CDR1 and CDR2 sequences are SGHTA and FQGNSA. CDR3 DNA: TGTGCCAGCAGCTTAGGACAGGGGAGCGGGTACGAGCAGTACTTC. It translates to CASSLGQGSGYEQYF.

A remark on this clonotype: At one of its ends the junction is not consistent with the germline gene, which may arise from a read error. The gene calls are TRBV20-1 and TRBJ2-1, with 13 bases that match TRBD2. The length of the CDR3 is 18 residues. Germline CDR1 DFQATT, CDR2 SNEGSKA (reference sequence). CDR3 in amino acids: CSARAGGRLAGGANEEFF. In DNA, the CDR3 is TGCAGTGCTAGAGCAGGGGGGAGACTAGCGGGAGGAGCGAATGAGGAGTTCTTC.

This clonotype was counted a few times. The chain uses TRBV24-1 and TRBJ2-3; no reliable D call. The germline gives CDR1 KGHDR, CDR2 SFDVKD. The CDR3 contains 15 residues. V dropped 4 bases and J dropped 2 bases, with 12 bases sitting between them. Written as DNA, the CDR3 is TGTGCCACCAGTGAACCCGGGCCGAACACAGATACGCAGTATTTT. Its translation is CATSEPGPNTDTQYF.

This clonotype was observed at least ten times. The V call is TRBV10-3, the J call TRBJ2-3; 11 nucleotides align to TRBD2. The V gene's germline CDR1 is ENHRY and CDR2 SYGVKD. J gave up 2 bases and V 7 bases, and 5 bases lay outside the gene matches. This CDR3 has 15 residues. Here the CDR3 DNA reads TGTGCCATCAAGGGGACTAGCGGAGCCACAGATACGCAGTATTTT. Amino acid sequence: CAIKGTSGATDTQYF.

This chain connects TRBV15 to TRBJ2-7; 9 positions match TRBD1. The CDR3 runs 15 residues. Losses at the gene ends were 3 bases for V and 1 base for J; bases not matched to a gene: 4. Germline V gene data show CDR1 as LNHNV and CDR2 as YYDKDF (reference sequence). CDR3 nucleotide sequence: TGTGCCACCAGCAGGGACAGGGGTTGGTCCTACGAGCAGTACTTC. It yields the protein CATSRDRGWSYEQYF.

This clonotype was recorded a few times. The genes are TRBV3-1 and TRBJ2-7; a weak D match, TRBD2 (5 bases). The CDR3 sequence is 14 residues long. Germline CDR1 is LGHDT and CDR2 is YNNKEL (reference sequence). V lost 4 bases and J lost 7, with 17 bases in between. CDR3 DNA sequence: TGTGCCAGCAGCCGAGCCGCGGGTTCCGGAGAGCAGTACTTC. Protein: CASSRAAGSGEQYF.

This clonotype was counted many times. V usage is TRBV3-1 and J usage is TRBJ2-1, with 9 bases fitting TRBD2. J was trimmed by 6 bases and V by 5 bases; bases with no gene match: 2. From germline, CDR1 is LGHDT and CDR2 YNNKEL (reference sequence). The CDR3 loop spans 13 amino acids. The CDR3 region has the DNA TGTGCCAGCAGCGAACTAGCGGGCAATGAGCAGTTCTTC. Protein product: CASSELAGNEQFF.

This clonotype was detected a few times. One end of the junction does not line up with germline, which may come from a read error. J is TRBJ1-4 and V is TRBV5-5; no definite D call. The CDR3 loop spans 14 amino acids. The germline gives CDR1 SGHKS, CDR2 YYEKEE (reference sequence). The CDR3 region has the DNA TGTGCCAACAGCTTGGGTCGAGCAGTTGAAAAACTGTTTTTT. Its protein is CANSLGRAVEKLFF.

The chain carries TRBV3-1 and TRBJ2-2, with D tentatively TRBD1 (6 bases). Germline CDR1 is LGHDT and CDR2 is YNNKEL (reference sequence). The CDR3 runs 16 residues. V gave up 1 base and J gave up 2 bases, with 11 bases separating them. Here the CDR3 DNA reads TGTGCCAGCAGCCAAGGGACAGCTCTAAACACCGGGGAGCTGTTTTTT. It encodes CASSQGTALNTGELFF.

Notes on this clonotype: A far larger clone is a single base away, which makes a read error likely. The chain recombines TRBV6-2 or TRBV6-3 with TRBJ2-5, with 7 nucleotides matching TRBD2. Gene TRBJ2-1 matches the end of the DNA better, so the J call may be wrong. The germline V gene encodes CDR1 MNHEY and CDR2 SVGEGT. The CDR3 runs to 15 residues. The CDR3 here is CASIPNTSASNEQFF. The CDR3 DNA sequence: TGTGCCAGCATCCCCAATACTAGCGCCAGCAATGAGCAGTTCTTC.

This clonotype was counted between two and nine times. The rearrangement joins TRBV12-3 or TRBV12-4 to TRBJ2-1; 7 nucleotides align to TRBD1. The V and J ends lost 6 bases and 6 bases, in that order; junction bases with no gene match: 14. The CDR3 is 16 amino acids. CDR3 sequence reads: CASSPGQPQVPNEQFF. CDR3 nucleotide sequence: TGTGCCAGCAGCCCGGGACAGCCGCAAGTCCCCAATGAGCAGTTCTTC.

The table lists this clonotype with a few counts. The chain joins TRBV29-1 to TRBJ2-3; weak D call: TRBD1 (6 bases). The CDR3 runs to 12 residues. Germline V gene lookup returns CDR1 SQVTM and CDR2 ANQGSEA. V shed 7 bases and J shed 10 bases, with 18 bases lying between them. The CDR3 DNA reads as TGCAGCGCAAGGACAGCGAACTTTGCGCAGTATTTT. Amino acid sequence: CSARTANFAQYF.

This chain connects TRBV25-1 to TRBJ2-3; D perhaps matches TRBD2 (6 bases). Germline assignment: CDR1 MGHDK and CDR2 SYGVNS. This CDR3 comprises 14 residues. V lost 7 bases and J lost 0, with 11 bases in between. The CDR3 bases are TGTGCCAGCAACCCGAGCGGGAGCACAGATACGCAGTATTTT. It encodes CASNPSGSTDTQYF.

The chain recombines TRBV7-2 with TRBJ2-5; D not resolved. The CDR3 runs 15 residues. V lost 1 base, J lost 2 bases, and 11 bases lay in between. The germline V gene encodes CDR1 SGHTA and CDR2 FQGNSA. The chain's CDR3 is CASSLDLGLQETQYF. Written as DNA, the CDR3 is TGTGCCAGCAGCTTAGATCTTGGGCTTCAAGAGACCCAGTACTTC.

This clonotype occurred a few times. The chain is built from TRBV18 and TRBJ1-6; maybe TRBD1 (6 bases). The CDR3 is 15 residues long. V was trimmed by 3 bases and J by 5 bases, leaving 11 bases between them. Germline CDR1 reads KGHSH; CDR2 reads LQKENI. DNA of the CDR3: TGTGCCAGCTCACCCCAAGGACAGCATAATTCACCCCTCCACTTT. Its translation is CASSPQGQHNSPLHF.